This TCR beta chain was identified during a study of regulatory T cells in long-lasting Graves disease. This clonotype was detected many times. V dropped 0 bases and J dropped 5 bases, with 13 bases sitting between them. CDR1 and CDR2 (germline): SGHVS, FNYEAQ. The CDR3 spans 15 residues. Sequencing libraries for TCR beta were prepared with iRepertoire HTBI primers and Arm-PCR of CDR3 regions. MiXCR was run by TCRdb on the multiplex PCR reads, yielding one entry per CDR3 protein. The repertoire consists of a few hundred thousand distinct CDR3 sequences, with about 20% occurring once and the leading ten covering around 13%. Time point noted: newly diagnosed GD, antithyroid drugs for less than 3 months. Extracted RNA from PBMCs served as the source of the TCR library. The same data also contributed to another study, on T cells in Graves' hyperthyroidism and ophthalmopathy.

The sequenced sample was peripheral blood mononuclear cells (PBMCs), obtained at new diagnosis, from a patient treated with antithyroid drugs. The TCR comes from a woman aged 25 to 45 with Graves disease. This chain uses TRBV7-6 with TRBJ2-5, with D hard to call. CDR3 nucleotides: TGTGCCAGCAGCTTAGCACATGAACTATGGGAGACCCAGTACTTC. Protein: CASSLAHELWETQYF.